The rows below give T cell receptor beta chains drawn from one sample of a study of blood T cell repertoires in COVID-19. TCRdb's copy holds only in-frame clones and misses some; the assay was immunoSEQ multiplex PCR. The repertoire includes 280,000 or so clones, about nine tenths of them detected once, and roughly 2.8% sits in the top ten. Input material: PBMCs or T cells enriched from blood (not recorded which). The receptor source for this set is a woman in her 50s who had been exposed to COVID-19. Both conserved end residues are part of each CDR3. D genes are given only for firm matches. Some rows have no size entry. The others give once, few or many, or a class for an expanded clone.

TRBJ1-1,NA,NA,TRBV5-4,CASSSPQQGNTEAFF,TGTGCCAGCAGCTCCCCACAACAGGGGAACACTGAAGCTTTCTTT
TRBJ2-3,NA,NA,TRBV4-2,CASSQDQGGEVAGSRDTQYF,TGTGCCAGCAGCCAAGATCAGGGGGGAGAAGTAGCGGGGAGTAGAGATACGCAGTATTTT
TRBJ1-6,NA,few,TRBV30,CAWTTPTSPLHF,TGTGCCTGGACCACCCCTACCTCACCCCTCCACTTT
TRBJ2-7,NA,NA,TRBV3-1/TRBV3-2,CASRQTGITYEQYF,TGTGCCAGCAGACAAACAGGGATTACCTACGAGCAGTACTTC
TRBJ2-7,TRBD2,once,TRBV19,CASTGGATSYEQYF,TGTGCCAGTACCGGGGGGGCGACTTCCTACGAGCAGTACTTC
TRBJ1-2,TRBD1,NA,TRBV19,CASSTGQGASRYGYTF,TGTGCCAGTAGTACCGGACAGGGGGCTTCAAGGTATGGCTACACCTTC
TRBJ1-2,NA,NA,TRBV27,CASSTRTGEYTF,TGTGCCAGCAGTACGAGGACCGGGGAGTACACCTTC
TRBJ2-7,NA,NA,TRBV28,CASAGSSSEYF,TGTGCCAGCGCGGGATCCTCATCGGAGTACTTC
TRBJ1-5,TRBD1,few,TRBV6-5,CASIETGFRQPQHF,TGTGCCAGTATAGAGACAGGGTTTCGGCAGCCCCAGCATTTT
TRBJ1-2,TRBD1,NA,TRBV3-1/TRBV3-2,CASSQGQMSYGYTF,TGTGCCAGCAGCCAGGGACAGATGAGCTATGGCTACACCTTC